A single TCR beta chain is shown here with its context. Its antigen is currently unknown. TCRdb re-called the 5' RACE reads with MiXCR, one entry per CDR3 protein. The sample shows 50,000 to 65,000 distinct CDR3 sequences, 25% to 30% of them seen only once. Findings of the study overall: Whole repertoires were not studied in the larger cohort, only one V-J beta rearrangement. Tumor Tregs overlapped most with tumor, then blood, naive CD4+ cells.

The sequence derives from a female donor with breast cancer. Sequencing used tumor-infiltrating memory CD4+ T cells sorted from the breast tumor. Subset reported: memory CD4+ T cells, CD4+CD45RO+CD25-.

The CDR3 nucleotides are TGCAGCGTGACCCGGACAGGGGGCCTTGGCTACACCTTC. As protein: CSVTRTGGLGYTF. This chain links TRBV29-1 with TRBJ1-2, with 11 bases aligning to TRBD1. The length of the CDR3 is 13 residues. The V segment lost 6 bases and the J segment 7 bases; nucleotides outside the gene matches: 7. Germline lookup yields CDR1 SQVTM and CDR2 ANQGSEA. The full variable domain, its missing parts supplied by reference TRBV29-1 and TRBJ1-2, is SAVISQKPSRDICQRGTSLTIQCQVDSQVTMMFWYRQQPGQSLTLIATANQGSEATYESGFVIDKFPISRPNLTFSTLTVSNMSPEDSSIYLCSVTRTGGLGYTFGSGTRLTVV.